This T cell receptor (beta chain) was sequenced for a study of OX40 agonist ivuxolimab in advanced cancers. At the level of the study: Patients assigned to dose escalation were diagnosed with hepatocellular carcinoma, melanoma, renal cell or head and neck cancer.

Baseline, cycle 4 day 1, and cycle 7 day 1 were the blood sampling points. This clone was recorded a few times. Antigen specificity is unknown. Study results and caveats: Relative to CD4+ cells, CD8+ T cells on average had more expanded clones.

TCRdb keeps only in-frame clones here, not all; method: immunoSEQ multiplex PCR. Of 60,000 to 75,000 clones detected, 75% to 95% appear once; the ten largest clones hold around 15%. Germline CDR1 and CDR2: LGHNA and YSLEER. The CDR3 is 17 amino acids. V was clipped by 3 bases and J by 3 bases; unmatched bases: 10. Specimen: CD4+ or CD8+ T cells sorted from blood, collected in a trial of the OX40 agonist ivuxolimab. The chain employs TRBV4-3 and TRBJ2-1, with TRBD2 matching 8 bases. The clonotype comes from an adult with an advanced solid tumor such as melanoma, head and neck, liver or kidney cancer. The CDR3 coding sequence is TGCGCCAGCAGCCAGGAACTAGCCGGGACTAGCTACAATGAGCAGTTCTTC. It encodes CASSQELAGTSYNEQFF.